This TCR beta chain is drawn from a study of control samples from healthy donors and cancer patients. Repertoires were generated with immunoSEQ multiplex PCR, while TCRdb's copy carries only in-frame clones and drops some. The top ten clones hold approximately 2.7% of a sample with roughly 130,000 clones, approximately 90% of them seen once. CDR3 length: 15 amino acids. Germline trimming cut 5 bases from V and 7 bases from J; bases unmatched to any gene: 7. Germline-derived CDR1 and CDR2 are SGHTA and FQGNSA. Material: blood. This sequence was found in a man aged 18-30 years in good health. This chain connects TRBV7-2 to TRBJ1-5, with 11 bases lining up with TRBD1. The CDR3 protein is CASSVGQGAGQPQHF. In DNA form, the CDR3 reads TGTGCCAGCAGCGTAGGACAGGGGGCAGGGCAGCCCCAGCATTTT.